This T cell receptor beta chain was captured by sequencing in a study of blood T cell repertoires in COVID-19. Study context: Researchers got acute and convalescent COVID-19 samples from the United States, Italy and Spain.

CDR1 is DFQATT, CDR2 SNEGSKA, per germline (reference sequence). CDR3 length equals 11 residues. Trimming pared 3 bases from V and 6 bases from J, leaving 5 bases between. Authors' data handling: The assay estimated nucleated cells by amplifying reference gene primers. Sequenced by immunoSEQ multiplex PCR; TCRdb stores in-frame clones only, minus some. V and J calls and clone size follow that table, whereas D and trimming were derived from the DNA. The data show fewer than 500,000 clones, approximately 92% seen once. Participants came from roughly 24 US areas, aged about 18 to 100 years. V and J are TRBV20-1 and TRBJ2-2; the D gene is possibly TRBD2 (5 bases). Sequenced: PBMCs or T cells enriched from blood (not recorded which). The origin of this receptor is a man aged 25 to 40 who had recovered from COVID-19. CDR3 nucleotides: TGCAGTGCTAGCGGGGCCGGGGAGCTGTTTTTT. Its protein product is CSASGAGELFF.